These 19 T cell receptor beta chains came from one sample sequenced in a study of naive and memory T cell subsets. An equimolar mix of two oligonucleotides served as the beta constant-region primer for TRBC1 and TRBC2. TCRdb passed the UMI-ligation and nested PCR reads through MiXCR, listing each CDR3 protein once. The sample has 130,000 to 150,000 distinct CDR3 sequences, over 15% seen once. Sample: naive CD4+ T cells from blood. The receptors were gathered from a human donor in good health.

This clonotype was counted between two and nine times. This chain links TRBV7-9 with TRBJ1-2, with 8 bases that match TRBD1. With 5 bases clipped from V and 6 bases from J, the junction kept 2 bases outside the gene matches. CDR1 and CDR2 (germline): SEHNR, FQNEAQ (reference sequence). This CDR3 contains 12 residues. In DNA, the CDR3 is TGTGCCAGCAGCCTGACAGGGGATGGCTACACCTTC. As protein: CASSLTGDGYTF.

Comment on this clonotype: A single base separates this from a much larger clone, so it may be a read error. The CDR3 protein is CASSFGLQETQYF. As DNA, the CDR3 is TGTGCCAGCAGTTTCGGACTACAAGAGACCCAGTACTTC. This sequence joins TRBV12-3 or TRBV12-4 and TRBJ2-5, with TRBD2 as a possible D gene (6 bases). The CDR3 has 13 residues. The V gene lost 3 bases and the J gene lost 2 bases, with 7 bases spanning the gap.

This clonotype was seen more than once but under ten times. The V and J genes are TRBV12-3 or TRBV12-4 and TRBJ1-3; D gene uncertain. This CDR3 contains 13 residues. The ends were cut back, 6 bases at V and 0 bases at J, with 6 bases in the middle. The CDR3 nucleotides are TGTGCCAGCAGCCTCCCCTCTGGAAACACCATATATTTT. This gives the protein CASSLPSGNTIYF.

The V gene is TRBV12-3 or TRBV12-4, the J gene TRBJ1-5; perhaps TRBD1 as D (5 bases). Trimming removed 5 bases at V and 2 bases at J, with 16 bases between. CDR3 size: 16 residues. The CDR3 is CASSPREGRGNQPQHF. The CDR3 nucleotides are TGTGCCAGCAGTCCCCGGGAGGGGCGAGGCAATCAGCCCCAGCATTTT.

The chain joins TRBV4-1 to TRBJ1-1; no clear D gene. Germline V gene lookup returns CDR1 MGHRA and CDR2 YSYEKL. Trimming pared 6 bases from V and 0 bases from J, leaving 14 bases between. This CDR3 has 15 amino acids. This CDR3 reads CASSPDGSMNTEAFF. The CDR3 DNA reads TGCGCCAGCAGTCCGGACGGCAGCATGAACACTGAAGCTTTCTTT.

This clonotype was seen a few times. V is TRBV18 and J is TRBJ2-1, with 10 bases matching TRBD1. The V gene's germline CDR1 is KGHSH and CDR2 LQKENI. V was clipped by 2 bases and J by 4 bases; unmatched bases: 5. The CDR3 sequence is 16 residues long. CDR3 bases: TGTGCCAGCTCACCAGGGACAGGGGTTAATTACAATGAGCAGTTCTTC. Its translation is CASSPGTGVNYNEQFF.

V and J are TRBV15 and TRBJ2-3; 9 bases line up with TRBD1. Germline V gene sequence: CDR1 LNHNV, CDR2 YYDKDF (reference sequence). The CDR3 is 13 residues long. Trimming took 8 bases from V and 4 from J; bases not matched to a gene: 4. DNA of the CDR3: TGTGCCACCCAGACAGGGGGTTCAGATACGCAGTATTTT. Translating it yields CATQTGGSDTQYF.

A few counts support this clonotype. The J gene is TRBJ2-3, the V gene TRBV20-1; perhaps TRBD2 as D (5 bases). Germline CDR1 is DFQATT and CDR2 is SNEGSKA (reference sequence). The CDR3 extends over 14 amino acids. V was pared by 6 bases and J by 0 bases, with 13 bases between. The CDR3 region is CSARLGSSTDTQYF. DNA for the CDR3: TGCAGTGCGCGGCTAGGGAGCAGCACAGATACGCAGTATTTT.

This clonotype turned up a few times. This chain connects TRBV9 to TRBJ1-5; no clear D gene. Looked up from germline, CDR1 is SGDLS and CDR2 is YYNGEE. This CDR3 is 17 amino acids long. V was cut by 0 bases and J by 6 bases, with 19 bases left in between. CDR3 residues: CASSVARGIRGGQPQHF. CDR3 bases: TGTGCCAGCAGCGTAGCGAGAGGGATTCGAGGTGGTCAGCCCCAGCATTTT.

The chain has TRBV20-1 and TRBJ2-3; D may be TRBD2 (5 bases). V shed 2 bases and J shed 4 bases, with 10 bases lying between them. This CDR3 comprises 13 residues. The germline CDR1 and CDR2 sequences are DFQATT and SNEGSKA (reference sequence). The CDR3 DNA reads TGCAGTGCTAGATTGGGGAGTGCAGATACGCAGTATTTT. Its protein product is CSARLGSADTQYF.

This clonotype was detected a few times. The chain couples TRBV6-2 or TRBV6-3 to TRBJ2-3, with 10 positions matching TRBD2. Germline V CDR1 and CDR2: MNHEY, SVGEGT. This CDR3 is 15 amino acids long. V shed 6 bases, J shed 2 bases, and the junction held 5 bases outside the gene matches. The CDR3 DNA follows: TGTGCCAGCAGGGAGCGGGGGGGGGCCACAGATACGCAGTATTTT. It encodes CASRERGGATDTQYF.

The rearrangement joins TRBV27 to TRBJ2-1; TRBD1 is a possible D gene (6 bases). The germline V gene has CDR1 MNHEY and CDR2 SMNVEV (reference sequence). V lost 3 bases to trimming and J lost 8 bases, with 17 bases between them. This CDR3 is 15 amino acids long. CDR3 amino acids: CASSFKGVTFDEQFF. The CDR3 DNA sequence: TGTGCCAGCAGTTTTAAGGGGGTAACTTTCGATGAGCAGTTCTTC.

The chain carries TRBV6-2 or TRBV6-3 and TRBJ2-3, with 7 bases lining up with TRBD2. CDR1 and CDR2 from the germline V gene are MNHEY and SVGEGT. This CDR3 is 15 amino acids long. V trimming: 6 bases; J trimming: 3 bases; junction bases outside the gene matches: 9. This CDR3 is CASSTVLGRTDTQYF. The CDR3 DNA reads TGTGCCAGCAGCACCGTTCTCGGGAGGACAGATACGCAGTATTTT.

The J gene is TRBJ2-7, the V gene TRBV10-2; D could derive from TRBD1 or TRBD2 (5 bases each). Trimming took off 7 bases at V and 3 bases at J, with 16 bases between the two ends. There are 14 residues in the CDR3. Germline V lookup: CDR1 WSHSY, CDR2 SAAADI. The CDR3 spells CASNWGSGYYEQYF. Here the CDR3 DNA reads TGCGCCAGCAATTGGGGGTCAGGGTACTACGAGCAGTACTTC.

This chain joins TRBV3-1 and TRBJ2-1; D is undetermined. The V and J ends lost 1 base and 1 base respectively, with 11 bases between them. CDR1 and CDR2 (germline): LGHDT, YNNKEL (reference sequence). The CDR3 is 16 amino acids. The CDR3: CASSQGPAGSYNEQFF. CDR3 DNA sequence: TGTGCCAGCAGCCAAGGGCCAGCAGGTTCCTACAATGAGCAGTTCTTC.

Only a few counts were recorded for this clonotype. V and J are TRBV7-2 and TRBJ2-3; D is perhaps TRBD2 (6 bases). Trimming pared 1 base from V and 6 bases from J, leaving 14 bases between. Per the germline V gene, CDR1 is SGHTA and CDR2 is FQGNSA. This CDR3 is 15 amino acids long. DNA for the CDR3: TGTGCCAGCAGCTTAGGAGCGAAAGGGACTGATACGCAGTATTTT. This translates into CASSLGAKGTDTQYF.

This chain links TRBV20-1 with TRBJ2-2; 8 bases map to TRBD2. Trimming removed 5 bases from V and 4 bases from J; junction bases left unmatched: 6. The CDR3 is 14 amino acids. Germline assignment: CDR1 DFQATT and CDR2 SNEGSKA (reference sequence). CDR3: CSARERESTGELFF. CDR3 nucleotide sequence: TGCAGTGCTCGCGAGCGGGAGAGCACCGGGGAGCTGTTTTTT.

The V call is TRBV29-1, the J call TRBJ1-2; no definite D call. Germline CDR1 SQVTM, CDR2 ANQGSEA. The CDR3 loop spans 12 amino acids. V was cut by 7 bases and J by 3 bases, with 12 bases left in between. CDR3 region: CSAGYGDYGYTF. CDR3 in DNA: TGCAGCGCCGGATACGGTGACTATGGCTACACCTTC.

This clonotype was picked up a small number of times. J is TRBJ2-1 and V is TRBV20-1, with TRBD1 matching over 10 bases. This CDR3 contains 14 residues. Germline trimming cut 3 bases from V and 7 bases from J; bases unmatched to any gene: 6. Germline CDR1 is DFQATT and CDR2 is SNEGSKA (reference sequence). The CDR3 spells CSASDRGRKNEQFF. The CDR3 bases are TGCAGTGCTAGCGACAGGGGGCGCAAGAATGAGCAGTTCTTC.